This TCR beta chain was sequenced in a study of identical twins. TCRdb reanalysed the 5' RACE reads using MiXCR and keeps one entry per CDR3 protein. The data hold some 900,000 distinct CDR3 sequences, with around an eighth observed a single time. This clonotype has a handful of counts. Trimming stripped 6 bases from V and 3 bases from J, with 14 bases between. Per germline, CDR1 DFQATT and CDR2 SNEGSKA (reference sequence). The CDR3 extends over 13 amino acids. These data also featured in a second study, about yellow fever vaccine responses in identical twins.

The sequenced sample was PBMCs. This TCR was sampled from a woman between 18 and 30 years old in good health. The rearrangement links TRBV20-1 to TRBJ2-5; TRBD1 is a possible D gene (6 bases). The DNA of the CDR3 is TGCAGTGCACTACAGGGCAGCAAAGAGACCCAGTACTTC. Translating gives CSALQGSKETQYF.